This T cell receptor (beta chain) was obtained from a study of T-cell reconstitution after alpha-beta-depleted transplantation in children (TCRdb year 2016). With regard to the full study: Using TCR repertoire profiling, the study quantitatively followed how T-cell immune reconstitution unfolded in children after TCRalphabeta/CD19-depleted allogeneic hematopoietic cell transplantation.

Libraries were constructed by PCR. TCRdb shows the sequencer as Illumina HiSeq 2500. TCR libraries were prepared with molecular barcoding, using unique molecular identifiers to normalize TCRbeta repertoire quantification. Starting from the raw public reads, TCRdb applied fastp trimming at Q25, assembled clones with MiXCR and retained in-frame beta chains. Rows matching on CDR3 protein sequence are summarized as one entry with the most common DNA and genes. This sample lists about 240,000 distinct CDR3 sequences; more than 10% were detected once. The ten largest clones capture about 2.6% of the sample. This clonotype was seen many times. Its antigen is currently not known. Base qualities were left out, and no much larger clone turns up one base away. CDR1 is given as LNHNV and CDR2 as YYDKDF, both from the germline V gene (reference sequence). V lost 0 bases and J lost 5 bases, and the count of bases not matched to a germline gene is 9. The CDR3 starts with the cysteine, ends with the phenylalanine, and has 16 residues. The CDR3 DNA has 48 bases and is translated from base 1.

This material consisted of PBMCs from the stem cell graft donor, taken from the stem cell graft. This chain joins TRBV15 to TRBJ2-7, and 8 junctional nucleotides match TRBD1. This TCR derives from a human donor who donated a stem cell graft to a child with acute lymphoblastic leukemia. The DNA sequence is TGTGCCACCAGCAGAGATCAAGGCAGGGGGCCTAACGAGCAGTACTTC. This encodes CATSRDQGRGPNEQYF.